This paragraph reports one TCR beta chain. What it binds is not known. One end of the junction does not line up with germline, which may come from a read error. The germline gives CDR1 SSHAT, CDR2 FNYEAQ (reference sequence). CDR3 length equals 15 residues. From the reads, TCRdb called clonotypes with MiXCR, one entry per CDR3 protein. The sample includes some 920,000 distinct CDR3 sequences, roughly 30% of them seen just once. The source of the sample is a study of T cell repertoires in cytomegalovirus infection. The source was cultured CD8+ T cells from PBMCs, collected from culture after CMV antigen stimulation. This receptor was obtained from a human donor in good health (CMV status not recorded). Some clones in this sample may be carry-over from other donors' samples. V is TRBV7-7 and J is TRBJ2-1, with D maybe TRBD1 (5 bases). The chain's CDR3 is CASSLVSGSGNEQFF. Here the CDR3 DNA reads TGTGCTAGCAGCTTAGTATCAGGGTCGGGCAATGAGCAGTTCTTC.